A single sample is the source of the 31 T cell receptor beta chains below, sequenced in a study of identical twins. TCRdb analysed the 5' RACE reads with MiXCR anew, one entry per CDR3 protein. The data hold about 220,000 distinct CDR3 sequences, with 5.5% to 7.5% observed a single time. The data were also submitted as part of a second study, on T cells expressing NK-cell markers.

The sequenced material came from CD8+ T cells sorted from blood. The receptors originated from a woman between 18 and 29 years old in good health.

The V and J genes are TRBV6-1 and TRBJ1-4, with D unclear. V lost 9 bases and J lost 0, with 17 bases in between. This CDR3 has 16 residues. Germline V CDR1 and CDR2: MNHNS, SASEGT. In DNA form, the CDR3 reads TGTGCCAGACGCCGGGGATACAACGCAACTAATGAAAAACTGTTTTTT. It is translated as CARRRGYNATNEKLFF.

Turning to this clonotype: A single base separates this from a much larger clone, so it may be a read error. The chain employs TRBV29-1 and TRBJ2-1; no clear D gene. Germline values: CDR1 SQVTM, CDR2 ANQGSEA. The CDR3 totals 10 residues. V was trimmed by 7 bases and J by 9 bases, leaving 10 bases between them. CDR3 protein: CSAPGPEQFF. The CDR3 DNA reads as TGCAGCGCTCCTGGTCCTGAGCAGTTCTTC.

The chain is built from TRBV7-9 and TRBJ1-6; D is unclear. Trimming left V 1 base short and J 11 bases short, with 12 bases between. CDR1 and CDR2 (germline): SEHNR, FQNEAQ (reference sequence). The CDR3 totals 14 residues. CDR3 DNA: TGTGCCAGCAGCTTAGGCGGACCCCCGGCACCCCTCCACTTT. Encoded protein: CASSLGGPPAPLHF.

This clonotype was seen a handful of times. The chain is built from TRBV11-3 and TRBJ2-1; 9 bases are shared with TRBD2. Per germline, CDR1 SGHNT and CDR2 YENEEA. V lost 5 bases and J lost 8; bases outside the gene matches: 10. This CDR3 comprises 15 residues. DNA for the CDR3: TGTGCCAGCAGCCTACAGAGCTCTAGCGGGGATGAGCAGTTCTTC. Protein: CASSLQSSSGDEQFF.

There are many counts of this clonotype. This chain connects TRBV3-1 to TRBJ2-3; D is ambiguous. This CDR3 contains 14 residues. In germline, CDR1 is LGHDT, CDR2 YNNKEL (reference sequence). V lost 3 bases and J 5 bases, leaving 12 bases between the germline ends. CDR3 in amino acids: CASSQRAARDTQYF. The CDR3 nucleotides are TGTGCCAGCAGCCAGCGAGCCGCTAGAGATACGCAGTATTTT.

This clonotype showed up many times. The chain employs TRBV27 and TRBJ2-1, with 12 bases that match TRBD2. The CDR3 is made up of 18 amino acids. Germline CDR1 and CDR2: MNHEY and SMNVEV (reference sequence). V lost 3 bases and J lost 5; bases outside the gene matches: 11. CDR3 amino acids: CASSFASGGAAAHNEQFF. The CDR3 DNA reads as TGTGCCAGCAGTTTTGCTAGCGGGGGGGCGGCGGCCCACAATGAGCAGTTCTTC.

The J gene is TRBJ2-1, the V gene TRBV6-1; TRBD2 aligns across 9 bases. V shed 7 bases and J 7 bases; nucleotides not matched to a gene: 11. From germline, CDR1 is MNHNS and CDR2 SASEGT. CDR3 size: 15 residues. CDR3 loop: CASTPGAGGKNEQFF. For the CDR3, the DNA is TGTGCCAGCACCCCGGGAGCGGGAGGCAAGAATGAGCAGTTCTTC.

This clonotype has more than one count but fewer than ten. The gene calls are TRBV29-1 and TRBJ1-1; D is ambiguous. V was trimmed by 5 bases and J by 1 base, leaving 5 bases between them. The CDR3 loop spans 11 amino acids. The V gene's germline CDR1 is SQVTM and CDR2 ANQGSEA. The chain's CDR3 is CSVKANTEAFF. The CDR3 nucleotides read TGCAGCGTTAAGGCGAACACTGAAGCTTTCTTT.

This clonotype was detected a few times. This chain links TRBV29-1 with TRBJ2-7; no reliable D call. The germline CDR1 and CDR2 sequences are SQVTM and ANQGSEA. Trimming removed 4 bases from V and 5 bases from J, with 24 bases in between. This CDR3 spans 16 amino acids. CDR3 amino acids: CSVVGFMGMPLDEQYF. CDR3 nucleotide sequence: TGCAGCGTTGTCGGGTTCATGGGGATGCCGCTGGACGAGCAGTACTTC.

This clonotype was seen at least ten times. The V gene is TRBV7-9, the J gene TRBJ1-2, with a possible D match to TRBD1 (6 bases). The CDR3 sequence is 13 residues long. V was pared by 6 bases and J by 3 bases, with 11 bases between. Germline loops: CDR1 SEHNR, CDR2 FQNEAQ (reference sequence). CDR3 in amino acids: CASRTGLDYGYTF. The CDR3 bases are TGTGCCAGCAGGACAGGATTAGACTATGGCTACACCTTC. The entire variable domain, with the rest obtained from reference TRBV7-9 and TRBJ1-2, is as follows: DTGVSQNPRHKITKRGQNVTFRCDPISEHNRLYWYRQTLGQGPEFLTYFQNEAQLEKSRLLSDRFSAERPKGSFSTLEIQRTEQGDSAMYLCASRTGLDYGYTFGSGTRLTVV.

This clonotype was observed at least ten times. This sequence joins TRBV11-2 and TRBJ2-1, with 11 bases lining up with TRBD1. The germline CDR1 and CDR2 sequences are SGHAT and FQNNGV. The CDR3 has 14 amino acids. Unmatched junction bases numbered 4, after V lost 3 bases and J lost 9 bases. In nucleotides, the CDR3 is TGTGCCAGCAGCTTCGGACAGGGGGCTGGTGAGCAGTTCTTC. Translating it yields CASSFGQGAGEQFF. The variable domain in full, with the rest retrieved from reference TRBV11-2 and TRBJ2-1, is EAGVAQSPRYKIIEKRQSVAFWCNPISGHATLYWYQQILGQGPKLLIQFQNNGVVDDSQLPKDRFSAERLKGVDSTLKIQPAKLEDSAVYLCASSFGQGAGEQFFGPGTRLTVL.

The V call is TRBV3-1, the J call TRBJ2-7, with unresolved D. Germline CDR1 reads LGHDT; CDR2 reads YNNKEL (reference sequence). The CDR3 totals 15 residues. V gave up 4 bases and J gave up 0 bases, with 13 bases separating them. The CDR3 loop is CASSPRGPPSYEQYF. Here the CDR3 DNA reads TGTGCCAGCAGCCCTCGAGGACCACCCTCCTACGAGCAGTACTTC.

A few counts support this clonotype. The chain joins TRBV12-3 or TRBV12-4 to TRBJ1-2; D is perhaps TRBD1 (5 bases). The CDR3 loop spans 11 amino acids. Trimming took off 6 bases at V and 9 bases at J, with 11 bases between the two ends. The CDR3 nucleotides are TGTGCCAGCAGCCGAGAGGGGAGCTACACCTTC. Translation gives CASSREGSYTF.

The chain is built from TRBV7-9 and TRBJ2-1; 12 positions agree with TRBD2. Losses at the gene ends were 5 bases for V and 7 bases for J; bases not matched to a gene: 6. CDR1 and CDR2 from the germline V gene are SEHNR and FQNEAQ (reference sequence). The CDR3 covers 15 residues. CDR3 protein: CASSLTSGGGNEQFF. The CDR3 DNA reads TGTGCCAGCAGCCTGACTAGCGGGGGTGGTAATGAGCAGTTCTTC.

This clonotype showed up many times. At one end the junction does not follow the germline gene, possibly because of a read error. The V and J genes are TRBV25-1 and TRBJ2-7; D not resolved. The CDR3 is 11 residues long. Germline V gene lookup returns CDR1 MGHDK and CDR2 SYGVNS. The CDR3 coding sequence is TGTGCCAGCAGCCCCTCCCACGAGCAGTACTTC. Translating it yields CASSPSHEQYF.

This clonotype was counted only a few times. The chain carries TRBV9 and TRBJ2-7, with D perhaps TRBD2 (5 bases). Germline V lookup: CDR1 SGDLS, CDR2 YYNGEE. The CDR3 length is 15 residues. V lost 0 bases and J 0 bases, leaving 10 bases between the germline ends. The DNA for the CDR3 is TGTGCCAGCAGCGTAGGAGGGATCAACTCCTACGAGCAGTACTTC. As protein: CASSVGGINSYEQYF.

The gene calls are TRBV20-1 and TRBJ2-7; 7 bases map to TRBD1. The CDR3 covers 15 residues. Looked up from germline, CDR1 is DFQATT and CDR2 is SNEGSKA (reference sequence). Germline trimming cut 6 bases from V and 3 bases from J; bases unmatched to any gene: 14. The DNA of the CDR3 is TGCAGTGCCAGCCATCGGGACAGTAAATTCTACGAGCAGTACTTC. Its protein product is CSASHRDSKFYEQYF.

V gene TRBV20-1 combines with J gene TRBJ2-5, with TRBD1 identical over 8 bases. V dropped 6 bases and J dropped 0; count of bases not matched to a gene: 9. The CDR3 covers 15 residues. Per germline, CDR1 DFQATT and CDR2 SNEGSKA (reference sequence). As DNA, the CDR3 is TGCAGTGCCTCCGGACAGGGCCAATACCAAGAGACCCAGTACTTC. It translates to CSASGQGQYQETQYF.

This clonotype was seen a handful of times. The chain couples TRBV9 to TRBJ2-1; no definite D call. Per the germline V gene, CDR1 is SGDLS and CDR2 is YYNGEE. V lost 3 bases, J lost 3 bases, and 4 bases lay in between. The CDR3 is 12 residues long. CDR3 nucleotides: TGTGCCAGCAGCGCCCTCTACAATGAGCAGTTCTTC. It yields the protein CASSALYNEQFF.

The sample holds a few counts of this clonotype. V is TRBV9 and J is TRBJ2-5; 9 bases map to TRBD2. With V trimmed by 4 bases and J by 1 base, 8 bases remained unmatched. The CDR3 has 16 amino acids. The germline gives CDR1 SGDLS, CDR2 YYNGEE. CDR3 DNA: TGTGCCAGCAGCCCATTTAGCGGGGGATCCCAAGAGACCCAGTACTTC. Its translation: CASSPFSGGSQETQYF.

Only a few counts were recorded for this clonotype. The V call is TRBV12-3 or TRBV12-4, the J call TRBJ2-2; TRBD2 aligns across 7 bases. The CDR3 runs 16 residues. V was clipped by 6 bases and J by 5 bases; unmatched bases: 12. This chain's CDR3 is CASRYPSGEITGELFF. The CDR3 region has the DNA TGTGCCAGCAGGTACCCCAGCGGGGAGATAACCGGGGAGCTGTTTTTT.

V is TRBV19 and J is TRBJ2-7, with 7 bases that match TRBD2. Losses at the gene ends were 3 bases for V and 6 bases for J; bases not matched to a gene: 5. This CDR3 region has 13 residues. Germline loops: CDR1 LNHDA, CDR2 SQIVND (reference sequence). CDR3 bases: TGTGCCAGTAGTATTACGGGGGGAATCGAGCAGTACTTC. It translates to CASSITGGIEQYF.

The gene calls are TRBV20-1 and TRBJ2-1; D perhaps matches TRBD1 (6 bases). V was cut by 0 bases and J by 4 bases, with 16 bases left in between. CDR1 and CDR2 (germline): DFQATT, SNEGSKA (reference sequence). The CDR3 runs to 16 residues. CDR3 DNA sequence: TGCAGTGCTAGAGAGGGGGCGGGCCCTCTATACAATGAGCAGTTCTTC. Its translation is CSAREGAGPLYNEQFF.

The J gene is TRBJ2-3, the V gene TRBV27; D is perhaps TRBD2 (5 bases). Germline loops: CDR1 MNHEY, CDR2 SMNVEV (reference sequence). V was pared by 2 bases and J by 2 bases, with 17 bases between. CDR3 length: 17 residues. The CDR3 DNA reads TGTGCCAGCAGTTTAGGTGGCGGGTCGACCTCCACAGATACGCAGTATTTT. It specifies CASSLGGGSTSTDTQYF.

The chain employs TRBV2 and TRBJ2-3; tentative D call: TRBD2 (5 bases). V was shortened by 2 bases and J by 0 bases, with 9 bases between the two germline ends. CDR3 size: 15 residues. Per the germline V gene, CDR1 is SNHLY and CDR2 is FYNNEI. CDR3: CASSERWESTDTQYF. As DNA, the CDR3 is TGTGCCAGCAGTGAACGGTGGGAGAGCACAGATACGCAGTATTTT.

The chain recombines TRBV3-1 with TRBJ2-4; D might be TRBD2 (6 bases). V was shortened by 4 bases and J by 11 bases, with 18 bases between the two germline ends. The CDR3 contains 14 residues. The V gene's germline CDR1 is LGHDT and CDR2 YNNKEL (reference sequence). The CDR3 spells CASSPLLTGALQYF. In DNA, the CDR3 is TGTGCCAGCAGCCCCCTTCTAACGGGAGCTCTTCAGTACTTC. The whole variable domain, filled in from reference TRBV3-1 and TRBJ2-4, reads DTAVSQTPKYLVTQMGNDKSIKCEQNLGHDTMYWYKQDSKKFLKIMFSYNNKELIINETVPNRFSPKSPDKAHLNLHINSLELGDSAVYFCASSPLLTGALQYFGAGTRLSVL.

The chain employs TRBV14 and TRBJ2-3; no reliable D call. The germline V and J ends were trimmed by 5 bases and 3 bases, with 12 bases remaining between them. The CDR3 is 14 amino acids. CDR1 is SGHDN, CDR2 FVKESK, per germline. DNA for the CDR3: TGTGCCAGCAGCTACCGGGCGAATACAGATACGCAGTATTTT. This codes for CASSYRANTDTQYF.

V usage is TRBV9 and J usage is TRBJ2-7; D remains ambiguous. The V gene lost 4 bases and the J gene lost 7 bases, with 24 bases spanning the gap. CDR1 SGDLS and CDR2 YYNGEE come from the germline V gene. This CDR3 spans 16 amino acids. In DNA, the CDR3 is TGTGCCAGCAGCCCCATCCCCTCGACGTCGCCCAATGAGCAGTACTTC. Amino acid sequence: CASSPIPSTSPNEQYF. Complete variable domain (other parts from reference TRBV9 and TRBJ2-7): DSGVTQTPKHLITATGQRVTLRCSPRSGDLSVYWYQQSLDQGLQFLIQYYNGEERAKGNILERFSAQQFPDLHSELNLSSLELGDSALYFCASSPIPSTSPNEQYFGPGTRLTVT.

This clonotype was seen only a few times. The chain employs TRBV20-1 and TRBJ2-2, with TRBD2 identical over 9 bases. This CDR3 has 14 amino acids. V lost 2 bases to trimming and J lost 7 bases; unmatched junction nucleotides: 5. Germline values: CDR1 DFQATT, CDR2 SNEGSKA (reference sequence). DNA for the CDR3: TGCAGTGCTAGAATAGCGGGAGCCCACGGGGAGCTGTTTTTT. Translation gives CSARIAGAHGELFF.

This clonotype was seen many times. The V and J genes are TRBV5-1 and TRBJ2-7, with D possibly matching TRBD2 (6 bases). This CDR3 spans 14 amino acids. Germline CDR1 and CDR2: SGHRS and YFSETQ. Trimming took off 1 base at V and 6 bases at J, with 14 bases between the two ends. CDR3: CASSLLGSGVEQYF. CDR3 bases: TGCGCCAGCAGCTTGCTGGGATCGGGGGTCGAGCAGTACTTC. The full variable domain, with the rest looked up from reference TRBV5-1 and TRBJ2-7, is KAGVTQTPRYLIKTRGQQVTLSCSPISGHRSVSWYQQTPGQGLQFLFEYFSETQRNKGNFPGRFSGRQFSNSRSEMNVSTLELGDSALYLCASSLLGSGVEQYFGPGTRLTVT.

This clonotype was seen at least ten times. The chain couples TRBV2 to TRBJ2-7; a weak D match, TRBD1 (6 bases). Germline CDR1 reads SNHLY; CDR2 reads FYNNEI. The CDR3 has 13 residues. V was trimmed by 7 bases and J by 0 bases, leaving 10 bases between them. The CDR3 DNA is TGTGCCAGCAAACAGGGCACCTCCTACGAGCAGTACTTC. This translates into CASKQGTSYEQYF.